The 32 T cell receptor beta chains listed next were all sequenced from one sample in a study of blood T cell repertoires in COVID-19. Measured with immunoSEQ multiplex PCR; TCRdb has only the in-frame clones, and not every one. The sample carries 34,000 or so clones, roughly 88% recorded once. Sequences were obtained from peripheral blood. These receptors came from a man between 60 and 75 years old with active COVID-19.

The chain couples TRBV19 to TRBJ1-4, with D possibly TRBD1 on 5 matching bases. Germline V gene sequence: CDR1 LNHDA, CDR2 SQIVND (reference sequence). The CDR3 contains 17 residues. The V end lost 3 bases, the J end lost 2 bases, and 16 bases lay between the germline ends. The CDR3 sequence is CASSIVGRGRTNEKLFF. The CDR3 bases are TGTGCCAGTAGTATTGTTGGGAGGGGACGGACTAATGAAAAACTGTTTTTT.

The V gene is TRBV12-2, the J gene TRBJ1-1; no check of the table's D call, TRBD1, against the DNA was made. TRBV12-2 is designated a pseudogene. The CDR3 is made up of 19 amino acids. The DNA for the CDR3 is TGTGCAAGTCGCTTAGCGCAGGGACAGGGGGTTGGTGGGGCTGGTGAAGCTTTCTTT. It codes for CASRLAQGQGVGGAGEAFF.

A single count supports this clone. This rearrangement joins TRBV5-6 to TRBJ2-3; D gene unclear. Germline CDR1 reads SGHDT; CDR2 reads YYEEEE. The CDR3 has 16 amino acids. Trimming stripped 1 base from V and 1 base from J, with 13 bases between. The CDR3: CASSLFLGAGTDTQYF. The CDR3 DNA sequence: TGTGCCAGCAGCTTGTTCCTAGGTGCGGGCACAGATACGCAGTATTTT.

With regard to this clone: The sample holds other DNA sequences that translate to the same CDR3. The rearrangement joins TRBV5-1 to TRBJ1-1; D possibly corresponds to TRBD1 (6 bases). Germline V gene data show CDR1 as SGHRS and CDR2 as YFSETQ. Trimming stripped 0 bases from V and 5 bases from J, with 14 bases between. The length of the CDR3 is 15 residues. CDR3 residues: CASSLGNAGVTEAFF. CDR3 coding DNA: TGCGCCAGCAGCTTGGGGAACGCAGGGGTAACTGAAGCTTTCTTT.

The chain recombines TRBV27 with TRBJ1-6; perhaps TRBD1 as D (6 bases). This CDR3 region has 16 residues. CDR1 MNHEY and CDR2 SMNVEV come from the germline V gene (reference sequence). The V end lost 6 bases, the J end lost 0 bases, and 12 bases lay between the germline ends. The CDR3 region is CASRVTGSSYNSPLHF. The CDR3 DNA reads TGTGCCAGCAGGGTAACAGGGAGCTCCTATAATTCACCCCTCCACTTT.

CDR3 bases: TGTGCCAGCAGTTTACGCCCAGGGGGCGCCTATGGCTACACCTTC. The encoded protein is CASSLRPGGAYGYTF. The chain combines TRBV27 with TRBJ1-2; 8 bases align to TRBD1. CDR3 size: 15 residues. Germline CDR1 MNHEY, CDR2 SMNVEV (reference sequence). The V segment lost 2 bases and the J segment 4 bases; nucleotides outside the gene matches: 6.

The chain has TRBV28 and TRBJ2-7; 11 bases map to TRBD2. Trimming took 6 bases from V and 0 from J; bases not matched to a gene: 4. The CDR3 runs to 15 residues. CDR1 is MDHEN and CDR2 is SYDVKM in the germline V gene. DNA for the CDR3: TGTGCCAGCAGAGGCACTAGCGGGAGCTCCTACGAGCAGTACTTC. It yields the protein CASRGTSGSSYEQYF.

This clone is termed medium-sized (0.01 to 0.1%). The V call is TRBV7-9, the J call TRBJ2-7; 7 bases align to TRBD1. This CDR3 comprises 14 residues. Germline trimming cut 4 bases from V and 3 bases from J; bases unmatched to any gene: 6. Germline V gene data show CDR1 as SEHNR and CDR2 as FQNEAQ (reference sequence). Written as DNA, the CDR3 is TGTGCCAGCAGCTGGACCCGGGACAGCTACGAGCAGTACTTC. Its translation is CASSWTRDSYEQYF.

V usage is TRBV18 and J usage is TRBJ2-1; D perhaps matches TRBD1 (5 bases). Germline CDR1 KGHSH, CDR2 LQKENI. Deletions cut 3 bases from V and 3 bases from J, with 6 bases between. CDR3 length equals 13 residues. The CDR3: CASSPDSYNEQFF. The CDR3 bases are TGTGCCAGCTCACCCGACAGCTACAATGAGCAGTTCTTC.

The chain recombines TRBV6-1 with TRBJ2-7; the D is unclear. The CDR3 is 14 amino acids. Germline V gene data show CDR1 as MNHNS and CDR2 as SASEGT. The ends were cut back, 3 bases at V and 1 base at J, with 10 bases in the middle. The CDR3 reads CASSEPQTSYEQYF. In DNA form, the CDR3 reads TGTGCCAGCAGTGAGCCACAGACATCCTACGAGCAGTACTTC.

This clone was counted a single time. V gene TRBV12-3 or TRBV12-4 combines with J gene TRBJ2-2; D remains ambiguous. Trimming stripped 5 bases from V and 5 bases from J, with 9 bases between. This CDR3 is 13 amino acids long. Written as DNA, the CDR3 is TGTGCCAGCAGTGCTATCAATACCGGGGAGCTGTTTTTT. Translating it yields CASSAINTGELFF.

The chain couples TRBV7-3 to TRBJ2-1, with D possibly TRBD1 on 6 matching bases. CDR3 length equals 14 residues. V was pared by 1 base and J by 8 bases, with 12 bases between. The germline V gene has CDR1 SGHTA and CDR2 FQGTGA. The CDR3 reads CASSLSRGKDEQFF. The DNA of the CDR3 is TGTGCCAGCAGCTTAAGTAGGGGGAAGGATGAGCAGTTCTTC. Full variable domain (rest looked up from reference TRBV7-3 and TRBJ2-1): GAGVSQTPSNKVTEKGKYVELRCDPISGHTALYWYRQSLGQGPEFLIYFQGTGAADDSGLPNDRFFAVRPEGSVSTLKIQRTERGDSAVYLCASSLSRGKDEQFFGPGTRLTVL.

The chain carries TRBV6-5 and TRBJ1-5, with a weak D call TRBD1 (5 bases). The germline V gene encodes CDR1 MNHEY and CDR2 SVGAGI. The CDR3 is 13 amino acids. V lost 7 bases and J 2 bases, leaving 9 bases between the germline ends. The CDR3 sequence is CASKGARNQPQHF. CDR3 DNA: TGTGCCAGCAAAGGGGCCCGCAATCAGCCCCAGCATTTT.

This chain connects TRBV11-2 to TRBJ1-2; 7 nucleotides line up with TRBD1. Germline V lookup: CDR1 SGHAT, CDR2 FQNNGV. The ends lost 0 bases at V and 6 bases at J; junction bases unmatched: 4. CDR3 length: 14 residues. The CDR3 here is CASSLEQGLDGYTF. CDR3 DNA: TGTGCCAGCAGCTTAGAACAGGGGCTGGATGGCTACACCTTC.

The CDR3 region is CASMVSANSYEQYF. In DNA, the CDR3 is TGTGCCAGTATGGTTAGCGCGAACTCCTACGAGCAGTACTTC. The V call is TRBV19, the J call TRBJ2-7; the D gene is possibly TRBD2 (5 bases). The CDR3 sequence is 14 residues long. Trimming left V 7 bases short and J 0 bases short, with 13 bases between. CDR1 is LNHDA and CDR2 is SQIVND in the germline V gene (reference sequence).

The rearrangement links TRBV19 to TRBJ2-1, with D maybe TRBD2 (6 bases). Germline V CDR1 and CDR2: LNHDA, SQIVND (reference sequence). Between the trimmed V and J ends, which lost 2 bases and 1 base, there was a span of 12 bases. CDR3 length equals 16 residues. As DNA, the CDR3 is TGTGCCAGTAGTATATGGGGCGGGGAGTCCTACAATGAGCAGTTCTTC. Its protein product is CASSIWGGESYNEQFF.

This rearrangement joins TRBV29-1 to TRBJ2-3, with D perhaps matching TRBD2 (5 bases). The ends were cut back, 4 bases at V and 5 bases at J, with 16 bases in the middle. Germline V CDR1 and CDR2: SQVTM, ANQGSEA. This CDR3 has 14 residues. CDR3 DNA: TGCAGCGTTGTTAGGGTGGACCGGGGAGATACGCAGTATTTT. It encodes CSVVRVDRGDTQYF.

The chain carries TRBV6-5 and TRBJ1-1, with no clear D. Trimming took 2 bases from V and 0 from J, leaving 13 bases between them. Germline CDR1 MNHEY, CDR2 SVGAGI. The CDR3 totals 16 residues. CDR3 nucleotides: TGTGCCAGCAGTTACACCAGAAGTATCATGAACACTGAAGCTTTCTTT. This codes for CASSYTRSIMNTEAFF.

The V call is TRBV7-9, the J call TRBJ2-7; maybe TRBD1 (5 bases). Germline loops: CDR1 SEHNR, CDR2 FQNEAQ (reference sequence). V was cut by 5 bases and J by 6 bases, with 14 bases left in between. The CDR3 has 13 residues. The CDR3 protein is CASSRRGPSEQYF. The CDR3 bases are TGTGCCAGCAGCCGAAGGGGCCCCTCCGAGCAGTACTTC.

This clone was seen only once. The chain employs TRBV20-1 and TRBJ1-2; D may be TRBD1 (5 bases). The CDR3 totals 11 residues. Trimming took 5 bases from V and 5 from J, leaving 9 bases between them. Germline V gives CDR1 DFQATT, CDR2 SNEGSKA (reference sequence). DNA for the CDR3: TGCAGTGCTCGGGAGGGGTATGGCTACACCTTC. Translating gives CSAREGYGYTF.

The gene calls are TRBV29-1 and TRBJ1-1; 12 bases map to TRBD1. The CDR3 sequence is 14 residues long. V gave up 7 bases and J gave up 5 bases; unmatched junction bases: 8. Germline V gene lookup returns CDR1 SQVTM and CDR2 ANQGSEA. The CDR3 sequence: CSAEGDRGRTEAFF. Here the CDR3 DNA reads TGCAGCGCGGAAGGGGACAGGGGGCGTACTGAAGCTTTCTTT. Complete variable domain (other parts from reference TRBV29-1 and TRBJ1-1): SAVISQKPSRDICQRGTSLTIQCQVDSQVTMMFWYRQQPGQSLTLIATANQGSEATYESGFVIDKFPISRPNLTFSTLTVSNMSPEDSSIYLCSAEGDRGRTEAFFGQGTRLTVV.

This clone was counted only a few times. The chain has TRBV19 and TRBJ1-5; 7 bases are a match to TRBD1. The CDR3 sequence is 16 residues long. The germline CDR1 and CDR2 sequences are LNHDA and SQIVND (reference sequence). V lost 5 bases, J lost 5 bases, and 12 bases stayed unmatched. This CDR3 is CASSQAILGTDQPQHF. For the CDR3, the DNA is TGTGCCAGTAGTCAAGCGATTCTCGGGACAGATCAGCCCCAGCATTTT.

CDR3 in DNA: TGCGCCAGCAGCACCGGACAGGGACTCTTGAACACTGAAGCTTTCTTT. It yields the protein CASSTGQGLLNTEAFF. The chain links TRBV5-1 to TRBJ1-1; the match to TRBD1 covers 8 bases. V lost 4 bases, J lost 0 bases, and 8 bases stayed unmatched. The CDR3 has 16 residues. Germline loops: CDR1 SGHRS, CDR2 YFSETQ.

The CDR3, as DNA: TGTGCCAGCAGCCAATCAGGACTAGCGGGAGAGACCCAGTACTTC. It translates to CASSQSGLAGETQYF. This sequence joins TRBV11-2 and TRBJ2-5, with 11 bases fitting TRBD2. The CDR3 contains 15 residues. V shed 5 bases and J 4 bases; nucleotides not matched to a gene: 6. Germline V gene sequence: CDR1 SGHAT, CDR2 FQNNGV.

The table lists this clone with a few counts. The chain joins TRBV27 to TRBJ2-4, with a possible D match to TRBD1 (6 bases). Trimming shortened V by 4 bases and J by 6 bases, and 10 bases separated the two germline ends. Per germline, CDR1 MNHEY and CDR2 SMNVEV (reference sequence). The CDR3 has 13 amino acids. This chain's CDR3 is CASSWTVGNIQYF. CDR3 DNA: TGTGCCAGCAGTTGGACAGTCGGAAACATTCAGTACTTC.

This chain connects TRBV3-1 (or the pseudogene TRBV3-2) to TRBJ2-3; D might be TRBD2 (5 bases). V dropped 2 bases and J dropped 0 bases, with 12 bases sitting between them. The CDR3 is 16 amino acids. Germline CDR1 is LGHDT and CDR2 is YNNKEL (reference sequence). The CDR3 reads CASSQNSGISTDTQYF. The CDR3 DNA sequence: TGTGCCAGCAGCCAAAACAGCGGAATAAGCACAGATACGCAGTATTTT.

This clone has more than one count but fewer than ten. This chain joins TRBV2 and TRBJ2-2; 7 bases match TRBD1. Germline-derived CDR1 and CDR2 are SNHLY and FYNNEI. CDR3 length: 17 amino acids. V dropped 2 bases and J dropped 2; count of bases not matched to a gene: 8. The CDR3 DNA reads TGTGCCAGCAGTGAAACAGGGGTCCAATTAAACACCGGGGAGCTGTTTTTT. It is translated as CASSETGVQLNTGELFF.

The chain couples TRBV3-1 (or the pseudogene TRBV3-2) to TRBJ2-7, with D perhaps matching TRBD1 (6 bases). Looked up from germline, CDR1 is LGHDT and CDR2 is YNNKEL (reference sequence). The CDR3 has 11 amino acids. V shed 2 bases and J shed 9 bases, with 8 bases lying between them. CDR3 protein: CASSQSRGQYF. In DNA, the CDR3 is TGTGCCAGCAGCCAAAGCAGGGGGCAGTACTTC.

This clone was detected once. The rearrangement joins TRBV4-2 to TRBJ2-7, with 11 positions matching TRBD2. This CDR3 is 17 amino acids long. CDR1 and CDR2 from the germline V gene are LGHNA and YNFKEQ. Trimming removed 1 base from V and 3 bases from J; junction bases left unmatched: 8. CDR3 sequence: CASSQAPLAGVYYEQYF. As DNA, the CDR3 is TGTGCCAGCAGCCAAGCCCCACTAGCGGGAGTATACTACGAGCAGTACTTC.

The chain links TRBV30 to TRBJ1-2; TRBD1 might be the D (6 bases). The CDR3 length is 15 residues. Trimming pared 4 bases from V and 2 bases from J, leaving 17 bases between. CDR1 and CDR2 from the germline V gene are GTSNPN and SVGIG (reference sequence). CDR3 bases: TGTGCCTGGATGAGAAGGGGGATAAACAACTATGGCTACACCTTC. Protein product: CAWMRRGINNYGYTF. The full variable domain, in which reference TRBV30 and TRBJ1-2 provide the parts outside the CDR3, is SQTIHQWPATLVQPVGSPLSLECTVEGTSNPNLYWYRQAAGRGLQLLFYSVGIGQISSEVPQNLSASRPQDRQFILSSKKLLLSDSGFYLCAWMRRGINNYGYTFGSGTRLTVV.

J is TRBJ2-3 and V is TRBV29-1; TRBD2 matches 7 bases. The CDR3 runs 13 residues. Germline V gives CDR1 SQVTM, CDR2 ANQGSEA. V lost 5 bases to trimming and J lost 1 base; unmatched junction nucleotides: 3. The CDR3 spells CSVTSVRTDTQYF. CDR3 bases: TGCAGCGTTACTAGCGTTCGCACAGATACGCAGTATTTT.

This sequence joins TRBV6-5 and TRBJ1-2; 11 bases agree with TRBD1. CDR3 size: 16 residues. The trim removed 2 bases at V and 4 bases at J, leaving 6 bases unmatched. CDR1 is MNHEY and CDR2 is SVGAGI in the germline V gene. The CDR3 spells CASSYLRTGGGYGYTF. The CDR3 nucleotides read TGTGCCAGCAGTTACCTACGGACAGGGGGCGGCTATGGCTACACCTTC.